This section outlines one T cell receptor beta chain sequence together with its context. There is no known antigen for this receptor. Within one base of it there is no much larger clone, and no base qualities were kept. From the cysteine up to the phenylalanine, the CDR3 has a length of 15 residues. CDR3 DNA is the only sequence kept; it has 45 bases, read in frame from the first base. V drops 3 bases and J drops 7 bases, leaving 13 bases in between. CDR1 and CDR2 are read off the germline V gene as ENHRY and SYGVKD. TCRbeta CDR3 regions were amplified from genomic DNA using the immunoSEQ Assay, a bias-controlled multiplex PCR. The study's processing was this. Within the assay, amplification of reference gene primers was used to estimate how many nucleated cells each sample contained. To quantify the absolute abundance of each unique TCRbeta CDR3 rearrangement, sequence reads were collapsed and filtered. For each sample, productive Simpson clonality was calculated by taking the square root of Simpson's diversity index across productive rearrangements. Held by TCRdb, this immuneACCESS table contains in-frame sequences only and omits some clones. Under half of the omission traces to an unresolved V gene where checked; the cause of the rest is unknown. Clonal size and the V and J genes are those of that table, whereas D and trimming came from the DNA. For this sample the table gives 70,000 to 85,000 clones, of which about four fifths were detected only once. Of the sample, 39% falls within the top ten clones.

This record belongs to a study of blood T cell repertoires in COVID-19 (dated by TCRdb to the early 2020s). Study-level background: Samples covering the acute and convalescent phases of COVID-19 were provided by collaborators in the United States, Italy and Spain. The prospective study material was composed of cDNA or gDNA derived from T cells, B-cell-depleted T cells, or PBMCs. Subjects who had been exposed to COVID-19, were actively infected with it, or had recovered from it provided the deeply sampled blood TCRbeta repertoires that made up the dataset. The repertoires were released in a freely available public database intended as a resource for research on the immune response to SARS-CoV-2. Samples came from the ongoing ImmuneRACE study (first 160 participants) plus 1,254 subjects from 6 global collaborators. The sample metadata nearly always contained a de-identified subject ID, COVID-19 status, age in years and sex. HLA class I and class II types, where available, came from metadata supplied by the sample provider rather than from assay-based typing. The full study reports these points: How much clinical and demographic metadata was included differed by source and by participant, and the metadata was provided uncurated.

The collaborating institutions used their own protocols to collect whole blood in K2EDTA tubes. For TCRbeta analysis, collaborator samples were shipped as frozen whole blood, as isolated PBMCs, or as DNA extracted from either sample type. Rearrangement joined TRBV10-3 to TRBJ1-6, with a weak D call of TRBD1 (6 bases match). The sequence was collected from a man older than 75 with active or convalescent COVID-19. Sequencing input: peripheral blood. The bases read TGTGCCATCAGTGATTGGACAGACGGAAATTCACCCCTCCACTTT. It is translated as CAISDWTDGNSPLHF.